This TCR beta chain was recorded in a study of OX40 agonist ivuxolimab in advanced cancers. Study observations and caveats: Researchers did not determine the expanded peripheral T cells' antigen specificity.

A remark on this clone: Its antigen is still unknown.

Data came from immunoSEQ multiplex PCR; TCRdb stores just in-frame clones and leaves some out. The sample carries around 100,000 clones, 85% to 95% recorded once. The TCR comes from an adult with an advanced solid tumor such as melanoma, head and neck, liver or kidney cancer. The specimen comprised CD4+ or CD8+ T cells sorted from blood, sampled in a trial of the OX40 agonist ivuxolimab.

CDR3 sequence: CASSLVSLSTDTQYF. CDR3 DNA sequence: TGTGCCAGCAGCTTAGTGTCCCTTAGCACAGATACGCAGTATTTT. The V call is TRBV11-3, the J call TRBJ2-3; no clear D. The V and J ends lost 1 base and 0 bases respectively, with 8 bases between them. The CDR3 sequence is 15 residues long. The germline V gene encodes CDR1 SGHNT and CDR2 YENEEA.